This TCR beta chain was sequenced during a study of cytomegalovirus exposure and HLA in healthy donors. Comments on this clone: Antigen: not known.

The CDR3 sequence is 13 residues long. Germline V gene sequence: CDR1 SNHLY, CDR2 FYNNEI. Trimming shortened V by 6 bases and J by 4 bases, and 11 bases separated the two germline ends. Researchers ran the PCR with 60 Vbeta and 13 Jbeta primers. Original handling: A later analysis counted 80 million or so unique TCR beta chains, some 12 million shared. Some clones are missing from TCRdb's copy, which holds only in-frame ones; the method was immunoSEQ multiplex PCR. V and J calls and clone size are as listed in that table; D and trimming were resolved from the DNA. The repertoire holds approximately 100,000 clones, with about 79% as singletons. Study-wide results and limits: In an earlier analysis, in around 590 donors, most V segments appeared productive either ~87% or ~30% of the time.

This receptor was identified in a man in his fifties in good health and CMV-seropositive. The sample comprised PBMCs. The chain carries TRBV2 and TRBJ2-3, with D unresolved. CDR3 in amino acids: CASRAAGSDTQYF. The CDR3 region has the DNA TGTGCCAGCAGGGCCGCAGGCTCAGATACGCAGTATTTT.